The source of this TCR beta chain is a study of T cells in Graves' hyperthyroidism and ophthalmopathy. Trimming removed 4 bases at V and 1 base at J, with 16 bases between. Germline-derived CDR1 and CDR2 are GTSNPN and SVGIG (reference sequence). The CDR3 loop spans 16 amino acids. Authors of the study amplified TCR beta CDR3 regions from RNA transcripts. The HTBI primer set was used in a first-round RT-PCR of the TCR CDR3. TCRdb reprocessed the multiplex PCR reads via MiXCR and lists one record per CDR3 protein. The repertoire consists of 350,000 to 500,000 distinct CDR3 sequences, with roughly 13% occurring once and the leading ten covering approximately 5.3%. Absence of ophthalmopathy progression within 18 months defined stable Graves' hyperthyroidism. This clonotype was seen a handful of times.

The sequence was obtained from a woman between 18 and 29 years old with Graves' hyperthyroidism. The J gene is TRBJ2-2, the V gene TRBV30; D is unclear. Input material: blood. CDR3 bases: TGTGCCTGGATCAGCGAATTGAGTCAGAACACCGGGGAGCTGTTTTTT. Its translation: CAWISELSQNTGELFF.